The 3 T cell receptor beta chains below come from one sample, sequenced in a study of CD8 T cells in ankylosing spondylitis. TCRdb analysed the 5' RACE reads with MiXCR anew, one entry per CDR3 protein. The sample contains 150,000 to 200,000 distinct CDR3 sequences, about 16% of which appear only once. The material sequenced was blood, either unsorted or a sorted T cell fraction (not recorded which). The receptors were gathered from a male donor with ankylosing spondylitis or in good health (not recorded which).

This clonotype was observed at least ten times. The J gene is TRBJ2-3, the V gene TRBV28; D is ambiguous. V shed 5 bases and J shed 3 bases, with 15 bases lying between them. The CDR3 loop spans 15 amino acids. Germline V gene lookup returns CDR1 MDHEN and CDR2 SYDVKM. CDR3 sequence (DNA): TGTGCCAGCAGTACCGCTTTGGAGAGGACAGATACGCAGTATTTT. Protein sequence: CASSTALERTDTQYF.

This sequence joins TRBV27 and TRBJ2-1; D not certain. The V gene's germline CDR1 is MNHEY and CDR2 SMNVEV (reference sequence). V was shortened by 7 bases and J by 9 bases, with 16 bases between the two germline ends. The CDR3 spans 13 residues. The CDR3 sequence is CASTSRPSSEQFF. DNA for the CDR3: TGTGCCAGCACCTCGAGGCCCTCCAGTGAGCAGTTCTTC.

This clonotype was picked up a small number of times. The gene calls are TRBV29-1 and TRBJ1-2; no clear D gene. Germline lookup yields CDR1 SQVTM and CDR2 ANQGSEA. V gave up 2 bases and J gave up 4 bases, with 5 bases separating them. The CDR3 contains 11 residues. CDR3 residues: CSVESLYGYTF. DNA for the CDR3: TGCAGCGTTGAATCGCTCTATGGCTACACCTTC.